The 26 T cell receptor beta chains presented below share a single source sample, sequenced in a study of T cells in tuberculosis. Only in-frame clones appear in the TCRdb table, and some are missing; sequencing was by immunoSEQ multiplex PCR. The profile shows over 40,000 clones, approximately 95% of them singletons. The sequenced sample consisted of PBMCs. The origin of the receptors is a donor aged 10 to 29 with latent tuberculosis or without tuberculosis infection.

The rearrangement uses TRBV27 and TRBJ2-7, with TRBD2 identical over 8 bases. Per germline, CDR1 MNHEY and CDR2 SMNVEV (reference sequence). This CDR3 is 15 amino acids long. Trimming took 3 bases from V and 0 from J; bases not matched to a gene: 4. DNA of the CDR3: TGTGCCAGCAGTTTGGAGCGGGGGAGCTCCTACGAGCAGTACTTC. It encodes CASSLERGSSYEQYF.

The chain recombines TRBV27 with TRBJ1-2; no clear D. Germline CDR1 is MNHEY and CDR2 is SMNVEV (reference sequence). V was cut by 3 bases and J by 3 bases, with 8 bases left in between. The CDR3 loop spans 13 amino acids. Here the CDR3 DNA reads TGTGCCAGCAGTTTTTATGGAGACTATGGCTACACCTTC. Its protein is CASSFYGDYGYTF.

V and J are TRBV9 and TRBJ1-2; unclear D gene. The germline V and J ends were trimmed by 4 bases and 1 base, with 11 bases remaining between them. This CDR3 region has 14 residues. Germline CDR1 reads SGDLS; CDR2 reads YYNGEE. In nucleotides, the CDR3 is TGTGCCAGCAGCCCAGCGGGATTTAACTATGGCTACACCTTC. Its translation is CASSPAGFNYGYTF.

The V and J genes are TRBV27 and TRBJ2-7; D is possibly TRBD2 (7 bases). CDR1 is MNHEY, CDR2 SMNVEV, per germline (reference sequence). The ends were cut back, 2 bases at V and 2 bases at J, with 22 bases in the middle. The CDR3 is 18 amino acids. CDR3 coding DNA: TGTGCCAGCAGTTTAAAGCGGCAGGGGTATGCGGGGGCCTACGAGCAGTACTTC. Translating it yields CASSLKRQGYAGAYEQYF.

This sequence joins TRBV7-7 and TRBJ2-6; 8 bases agree with TRBD1. The germline CDR1 and CDR2 sequences are SSHAT and FNYEAQ (reference sequence). This CDR3 has 16 residues. The CDR3 is CASSGAGGAGANVLTF. The CDR3 bases are TGTGCTAGCTCGGGGGCAGGGGGCGCTGGGGCCAACGTCCTGACTTTC.

This clone was picked up one time. The J gene is TRBJ2-7, the V gene TRBV30, with D hard to call. V dropped 2 bases and J dropped 3 bases, with 11 bases sitting between them. CDR3 length: 13 residues. Germline lookup yields CDR1 GTSNPN and CDR2 SVGIG (reference sequence). The CDR3 nucleotides read TGTGCCTGGAGTTCCCATTCTAGCTACGAGCAGTACTTC. It codes for CAWSSHSSYEQYF.

V gene TRBV6-6 combines with J gene TRBJ2-5, with D possibly being TRBD1 (7 bases). The germline V and J ends were trimmed by 4 bases and 5 bases, with 17 bases remaining between them. Germline CDR1 is MNHNY and CDR2 is SVGAGI (reference sequence). The CDR3 is made up of 15 amino acids. The CDR3 sequence is CASSWGQGGRETQYF. The CDR3 bases are TGTGCCAGCAGTTGGGGGCAGGGGGGTCGCGAGACCCAGTACTTC.

The chain couples TRBV7-3 to TRBJ2-7; 8 bases match TRBD1. The V gene's germline CDR1 is SGHTA and CDR2 FQGTGA. The CDR3 covers 13 residues. V shed 10 bases, J shed 3 bases, and the junction held 8 bases outside the gene matches. CDR3 residues: CATYRDRYYEQYF. The DNA for the CDR3 is TGTGCCACCTACCGGGACAGGTACTACGAGCAGTACTTC. Using reference TRBV7-3 and TRBJ2-7 for the parts outside the CDR3, the full variable domain is GAGVSQTPSNKVTEKGKYVELRCDPISGHTALYWYRQSLGQGPEFLIYFQGTGAADDSGLPNDRFFAVRPEGSVSTLKIQRTERGDSAVYLCATYRDRYYEQYFGPGTRLTVT.

In this sample, this clone turned up once. The chain employs TRBV27 and TRBJ1-3, with 9 bases aligning to TRBD1. Germline V gene lookup returns CDR1 MNHEY and CDR2 SMNVEV (reference sequence). CDR3 length: 15 amino acids. V gave up 5 bases and J gave up 4 bases; unmatched junction bases: 6. The CDR3 DNA sequence: TGTGCCAGCAGTACCGGGACAGGGTGGGGAAACACCATATATTTT. Protein product: CASSTGTGWGNTIYF.

Written as DNA, the CDR3 is TGTGCCAGCAGCCTCCCGGGGTGGGACAGGGGGTCTGAAGCTTTCTTT. This codes for CASSLPGWDRGSEAFF. The chain recombines TRBV7-9 with TRBJ1-1; TRBD1 matches at 11 bases. The germline V gene has CDR1 SEHNR and CDR2 FQNEAQ (reference sequence). The CDR3 covers 16 residues. With 5 bases clipped from V and 6 bases from J, the junction kept 11 bases outside the gene matches. Full variable domain (outside the CDR3, taken from reference TRBV7-9 and TRBJ1-1): DTGVSQNPRHKITKRGQNVTFRCDPISEHNRLYWYRQTLGQGPEFLTYFQNEAQLEKSRLLSDRFSAERPKGSFSTLEIQRTEQGDSAMYLCASSLPGWDRGSEAFFGQGTRLTVV.

CDR3 in DNA: TGCGCCAGCAGTGATAAGTTAGAAGAGACCCAGTACTTC. The encoded protein is CASSDKLEETQYF. V gene TRBV10-2 combines with J gene TRBJ2-5; D gene uncertain. V lost 3 bases to trimming and J lost 3 bases, with 8 bases between them. There are 13 residues in the CDR3. The V gene's germline CDR1 is WSHSY and CDR2 SAAADI.

The chain recombines TRBV19 with TRBJ2-7, with 8 bases matching TRBD1. The CDR3 length is 14 residues. J gave up 1 base and V 7 bases, and 6 bases lay outside the gene matches. Germline values: CDR1 LNHDA, CDR2 SQIVND (reference sequence). This CDR3 reads CASTDREKSYEQYF. The CDR3 DNA sequence: TGTGCCAGTACGGACAGGGAGAAATCCTACGAGCAGTACTTC.

The chain recombines TRBV6-4 with TRBJ1-1; a weak D match, TRBD1 (5 bases). CDR3 length: 9 residues. The V gene's germline CDR1 is MRHNA and CDR2 SNTAGT. Here the CDR3 reads CDVGLEAFF. The CDR3 nucleotides read TGTGACGTGGGGCTTGAAGCTTTCTTT.

The rearrangement links TRBV9 to TRBJ1-6; D is unclear. Trimming took off 0 bases at V and 11 bases at J, with 9 bases between the two ends. This CDR3 has 13 amino acids. Germline values: CDR1 SGDLS, CDR2 YYNGEE. The CDR3 DNA follows: TGTGCCAGCAGCGTAGCCCTAACGCCACCCCTCCACTTT. Translated, it gives CASSVALTPPLHF. Drawing the rest from reference TRBV9 and TRBJ1-6, the complete variable domain is DSGVTQTPKHLITATGQRVTLRCSPRSGDLSVYWYQQSLDQGLQFLIQYYNGEERAKGNILERFSAQQFPDLHSELNLSSLELGDSALYFCASSVALTPPLHFGNGTRLTVT.

The chain combines TRBV5-1 with TRBJ2-5; D is possibly TRBD2 (7 bases). The CDR3 extends over 17 amino acids. Germline assignment: CDR1 SGHRS and CDR2 YFSETQ. V lost 8 bases, J lost 5 bases, and 28 bases lay in between. This chain's CDR3 is CASSAAGALYDVETQYF. In DNA form, the CDR3 reads TGCGCCAGTTCGGCTGCGGGGGCCCTCTATGATGTGGAGACCCAGTACTTC. Variable domain in full (rest from reference TRBV5-1 and TRBJ2-5): KAGVTQTPRYLIKTRGQQVTLSCSPISGHRSVSWYQQTPGQGLQFLFEYFSETQRNKGNFPGRFSGRQFSNSRSEMNVSTLELGDSALYLCASSAAGALYDVETQYFGPGTRLLVL.

V is TRBV5-5 and J is TRBJ2-3; 8 bases fit TRBD2. Germline assignment: CDR1 SGHKS and CDR2 YYEKEE (reference sequence). V dropped 0 bases and J dropped 1; count of bases not matched to a gene: 4. The CDR3 spans 16 residues. CDR3: CASSLEGSGGTDTQYF. In nucleotides, the CDR3 is TGTGCCAGCAGCTTGGAGGGTAGCGGGGGCACAGATACGCAGTATTTT.

The chain couples TRBV4-1 to TRBJ2-5; 8 positions agree with TRBD2. The CDR3 totals 18 residues. Germline CDR1 MGHRA, CDR2 YSYEKL. V dropped 0 bases and J dropped 1; count of bases not matched to a gene: 10. CDR3: CASSQDSMGLGSQETQYF. CDR3 coding DNA: TGCGCCAGCAGCCAAGATTCAATGGGACTAGGGAGCCAAGAGACCCAGTACTTC.

This rearrangement joins TRBV25-1 to TRBJ2-7, with 10 positions matching TRBD1. CDR1 and CDR2 from the germline V gene are MGHDK and SYGVNS. Unmatched junction bases numbered 6, after V lost 4 bases and J lost 3 bases. There are 15 residues in the CDR3. The CDR3 DNA is TGTGCCAGCAGTGTTGGACAGGGGGAGTTCTACGAGCAGTACTTC. It encodes CASSVGQGEFYEQYF.

The rearrangement uses TRBV27 and TRBJ2-7, with TRBD1 identical over 10 bases. Per germline, CDR1 MNHEY and CDR2 SMNVEV (reference sequence). CDR3 size: 16 residues. V lost 5 bases, J lost 2 bases, and 9 bases stayed unmatched. Here the CDR3 reads CASSPLTGGSPYEQYF. The CDR3 DNA follows: TGTGCCAGCAGTCCCCTGACAGGGGGCTCCCCCTACGAGCAGTACTTC.

V and J are TRBV6-6 and TRBJ1-2; D unclear. Germline CDR1 and CDR2: MNHNY and SVGAGI (reference sequence). V lost 7 bases, J lost 6 bases, and 9 bases lay in between. This CDR3 comprises 11 residues. The CDR3 DNA reads TGTGCCAGCACGTCACGGGATGGCTACACCTTC. Residues: CASTSRDGYTF.

The chain employs TRBV28 and TRBJ1-4; 7 nucleotides match TRBD1. Germline V gene sequence: CDR1 MDHEN, CDR2 SYDVKM. After removal of 6 bases from V and 3 bases from J, the junction contained 4 bases not matched to a gene. This CDR3 has 14 residues. In DNA form, the CDR3 reads TGTGCCAGCAGGCCGGGGACAGCTAATGAAAAACTGTTTTTT. The encoded protein is CASRPGTANEKLFF.

The chain links TRBV5-1 to TRBJ1-2, with D unclear. The CDR3 extends over 15 amino acids. In germline, CDR1 is SGHRS, CDR2 YFSETQ. Trimming took off 4 bases at V and 2 bases at J, with 15 bases between the two ends. CDR3 DNA: TGCGCCAGCAGCCCCTCGGGAGATGCCAACTATGGCTACACCTTC. It codes for CASSPSGDANYGYTF.

J is TRBJ2-6 and V is TRBV2; D is perhaps TRBD1 (5 bases). V was trimmed by 2 bases and J by 0 bases, leaving 11 bases between them. The CDR3 runs to 17 residues. The germline V gene has CDR1 SNHLY and CDR2 FYNNEI. The CDR3 DNA is TGTGCCAGCAGTGAAAGGGCAGGGCACTCTGGGGCCAACGTCCTGACTTTC. Its protein is CASSERAGHSGANVLTF.

The V gene is TRBV10-3, the J gene TRBJ1-4, with D perhaps matching TRBD1 (5 bases). V lost 2 bases, J lost 7 bases, and 14 bases lay in between. Germline lookup yields CDR1 ENHRY and CDR2 SYGVKD. The CDR3 extends over 15 amino acids. CDR3 DNA: TGTGCCATCAGTGAGCGGACGGTCGGGGGTGAAAAACTGTTTTTT. Residues: CAISERTVGGEKLFF.

This rearrangement joins TRBV28 to TRBJ1-2, with 10 bases that match TRBD1. Trimming removed 2 bases from V and 5 bases from J; junction bases left unmatched: 8. The V gene's germline CDR1 is MDHEN and CDR2 SYDVKM. This CDR3 comprises 16 residues. The CDR3 loop reads CASSLTGTGVGYGYTF. The CDR3 DNA follows: TGTGCCAGCAGTTTAACCGGGACAGGGGTAGGGTATGGCTACACCTTC.

This clone has only one observation. The J gene is TRBJ2-7, the V gene TRBV19, with a possible D match to TRBD2 (7 bases). The CDR3 is 14 residues long. Germline V gene sequence: CDR1 LNHDA, CDR2 SQIVND (reference sequence). The V end was cut by 6 bases, the J end by 0 bases, with 12 bases between. The CDR3 DNA is TGTGCCAGTAGCCCCCGGGGGGCCTCCTACGAGCAGTACTTC. As protein: CASSPRGASYEQYF.